This T cell receptor (beta chain) was captured by sequencing in a study of blood T cells in healthy people across ages. The use of a sample-barcoded 5' primer and a J-beta primer mix characterized a second PCR of about 6 to 12 cycles. TCRdb itself ran the 5' RACE reads through MiXCR, one entry per CDR3 protein. The sample includes fewer than 2,000,000 distinct CDR3 sequences, about two fifths of them seen just once. General observations from the study: Long-lived donors exceeded aged donors in naive CD4+ cells and diversity.

Concerning this clonotype itself: Its target is not known.

The sample comprised blood. The sequence derives from a human donor in good health.

The CDR3 region is CASSGTGGLDYEQYF. In DNA form, the CDR3 reads TGTGCCAGCAGTGGAACAGGCGGGCTCGACTACGAGCAGTACTTC. This chain connects TRBV6-2 or TRBV6-3 to TRBJ2-7, with D perhaps given as TRBD1 or TRBD2 (5 bases each). V lost 5 bases, J lost 3 bases, and 17 bases lay in between. This CDR3 is 15 amino acids long. Germline CDR1 MNHEY, CDR2 SVGEGT.